This T cell receptor (beta chain) was captured by sequencing in a study of T cells in Graves' hyperthyroidism and ophthalmopathy. TCR beta CDR3 regions were amplified from RNA transcripts. TCR CDR3 underwent first-round RT-PCR with the HTBI primer set. TCRdb recomputed calls from the multiplex PCR reads with MiXCR, one row per CDR3 protein. The data contain hundreds of thousands of distinct CDR3 sequences, around 38% of them singletons. Graves' hyperthyroidism qualified as stable when ophthalmopathy did not progress within 18 months. The ends lost 6 bases at V and 5 bases at J; junction bases unmatched: 6. Per the germline V gene, CDR1 is SGHVS and CDR2 is FNYEAQ. The CDR3 consists of 13 residues.

The chain has TRBV7-6 and TRBJ1-2, with 7 bases that match TRBD1. The clonotype comes from a man aged 18 to 29 with Graves' hyperthyroidism. The sample comprised blood. The CDR3 loop is CASRRQGGYGYTF. The CDR3, as DNA: TGTGCCAGCAGGCGACAGGGTGGGTATGGCTACACCTTC.